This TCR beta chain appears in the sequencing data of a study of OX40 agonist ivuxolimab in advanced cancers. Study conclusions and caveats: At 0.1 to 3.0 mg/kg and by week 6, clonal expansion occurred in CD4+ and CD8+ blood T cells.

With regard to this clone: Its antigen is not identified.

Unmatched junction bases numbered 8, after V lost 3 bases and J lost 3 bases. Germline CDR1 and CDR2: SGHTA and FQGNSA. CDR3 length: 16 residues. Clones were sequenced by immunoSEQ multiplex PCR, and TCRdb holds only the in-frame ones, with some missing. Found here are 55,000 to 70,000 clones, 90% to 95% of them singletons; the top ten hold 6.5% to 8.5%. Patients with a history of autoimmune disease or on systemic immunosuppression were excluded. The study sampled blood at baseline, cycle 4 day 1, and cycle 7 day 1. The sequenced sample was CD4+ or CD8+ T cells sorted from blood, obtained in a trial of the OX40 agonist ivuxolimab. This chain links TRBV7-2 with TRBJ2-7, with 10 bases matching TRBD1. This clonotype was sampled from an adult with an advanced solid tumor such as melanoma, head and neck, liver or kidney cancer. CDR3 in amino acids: CASSLGMGQGLYEQYF. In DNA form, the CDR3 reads TGTGCCAGCAGCTTGGGGATGGGACAGGGGCTCTACGAGCAGTACTTC. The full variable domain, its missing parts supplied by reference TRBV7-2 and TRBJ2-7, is GAGVSQSPSNKVTEKGKDVELRCDPISGHTALYWYRQSLGQGLEFLIYFQGNSAPDKSGLPSDRFSAERTGGSVSTLTIQRTQQEDSAVYLCASSLGMGQGLYEQYFGPGTRLTVT.